The 5 T cell receptor beta chains reported below all come from one sample, sequenced in a study of cytomegalovirus exposure and HLA in healthy donors. PCR involved 60 Vbeta and 13 Jbeta primers. Profiling relied on immunoSEQ multiplex PCR, and the TCRdb table lists in-frame clones only, not all of them. The table includes some 150,000 clones, approximately 84% detected once. The sequenced material came from PBMCs. The receptors were sampled from a woman under 30 in good health and CMV-seronegative.

J is TRBJ1-1 and V is TRBV7-3; D unresolved. The V end was cut by 3 bases, the J end by 3 bases, with 8 bases between. The CDR3 runs 13 residues. Germline V CDR1 and CDR2: SGHTA, FQGTGA. CDR3 amino acids: CASSFWEDTEAFF. In nucleotides, the CDR3 is TGTGCCAGCAGCTTTTGGGAGGACACTGAAGCTTTCTTT.

This chain joins TRBV28 and TRBJ2-7, with TRBD1 matching 10 bases. Germline CDR1 and CDR2: MDHEN and SYDVKM. This CDR3 spans 20 amino acids. With V trimmed by 5 bases and J by 1 base, 20 bases remained unmatched. As DNA, the CDR3 is TGTGCCAGCAGTACCTATCGGACAGGGGGGCGTACGGGGGTATCCTACGAGCAGTACTTC. Translation gives CASSTYRTGGRTGVSYEQYF.

J is TRBJ1-1 and V is TRBV9; D may be TRBD1 (6 bases). The length of the CDR3 is 16 residues. Germline V CDR1 and CDR2: SGDLS, YYNGEE. The ends were cut back, 4 bases at V and 2 bases at J, with 18 bases in the middle. In DNA form, the CDR3 reads TGTGCCAGCAGCCCAAATCCCGGGGGGCGCAACACTGAAGCTTTCTTT. Its protein product is CASSPNPGGRNTEAFF.

The chain links TRBV30 to TRBJ2-7; tentatively, D is TRBD1 (5 bases). The CDR3 spans 12 residues. Germline V gene lookup returns CDR1 GTSNPN and CDR2 SVGIG (reference sequence). Trimming took 3 bases from V and 4 from J, leaving 10 bases between them. In DNA, the CDR3 is TGTGCCTGGAGCCCCAGGGCGTACGAGCAGTACTTC. Its protein product is CAWSPRAYEQYF.

This chain uses TRBV4-2 with TRBJ2-7; TRBD1 matches 7 bases. Unmatched junction bases numbered 8, after V lost 3 bases and J lost 3 bases. CDR1 and CDR2 (germline): LGHNA, YNFKEQ. CDR3 size: 15 residues. CDR3 sequence: CASSQRDSESYEQYF. CDR3 nucleotides: TGTGCCAGCAGCCAGAGGGACAGCGAAAGCTACGAGCAGTACTTC.